This T cell receptor beta chain appears in the sequencing data of a study of vaccination and CD4 T cells after COVID-19. As for the study in general: After nasal swab PCR-confirmed SARS-CoV-2, eight to ten convalescents had mild disease and one severe.

TCRdb reprocessed the PCR reads with MiXCR, giving one entry per CDR3 protein. The profile covers about 18,000 distinct CDR3 sequences, with 60% to 75% appearing a single time and roughly 1.1% taken by the ten largest. This receptor was taken from a human donor who had recovered from COVID-19. The specimen comprised CD4+ T cells from blood, sampled after SARS-CoV-2 vaccination.

The CDR3 loop reads CASSLARNAYNEQFF. The CDR3 DNA sequence: TGTGCCAGCAGCTTAGCGCGAAACGCGTACAATGAGCAGTTCTTC. The chain combines TRBV7-2 with TRBJ2-1; unclear D gene. The V end was cut by 0 bases, the J end by 4 bases, with 10 bases between. CDR1 and CDR2 from the germline V gene are SGHTA and FQGNSA. This CDR3 is 15 amino acids long.